The T cell receptor beta chain under discussion was sequenced for a study of human T cells and chemical hapten exposure. Described time point: pre-sensitization, week 0. The treatment denotes: therapeutic diphenylcyclopropenone sensitization with weekly scalp DPC. TCRdb called the RACE reads again in MiXCR, with one record for every CDR3 protein. The sample yields about 120,000 distinct CDR3 sequences, roughly 12% seen once. Germline lookup yields CDR1 MDHEN and CDR2 SYDVKM. V was shortened by 5 bases and J by 5 bases, with 9 bases between the two germline ends. The CDR3 has 13 amino acids. The gene calls are TRBV28 and TRBJ2-2; the D gene is possibly TRBD2 (5 bases). The receptor's source is a woman in her late teens or twenties with alopecia areata. Some clones in this sample may be carry-over from other donors' samples. This specimen consisted of whole blood, obtained in connection with sensitization to the hapten diphenylcyclopropenone (DPC). The CDR3 sequence: CASSPSGTGELFF. CDR3 in DNA: TGTGCCAGCAGTCCTTCGGGGACCGGGGAGCTGTTTTTT.